One sample yielded the 25 T cell receptor beta chains listed below, sequenced in a study of blood T cell repertoires in COVID-19. TCRdb keeps only in-frame clones here, not all; method: immunoSEQ multiplex PCR. The sample lists about 160,000 clones, approximately 82% occurring once. Sequenced: PBMCs or T cells enriched from blood (not recorded which). These receptors originate from a man in his 60s who had recovered from COVID-19.

This clone was recorded a few times. The chain is built from TRBV3-1 (or the pseudogene TRBV3-2) and TRBJ2-2; D is possibly TRBD1 (7 bases). The germline V and J ends were trimmed by 4 bases and 2 bases, with 14 bases remaining between them. The CDR3 totals 16 residues. CDR1 is LGHDT and CDR2 is YNNKEL in the germline V gene (reference sequence). In nucleotides, the CDR3 is TGTGCCAGCAGCCTACCAGGGGGGCCTAACACCGGGGAGCTGTTTTTT. Translating it yields CASSLPGGPNTGELFF.

This sequence joins TRBV5-8 and TRBJ2-7, with D tentatively TRBD2 (5 bases). Germline V CDR1 and CDR2: SGHTS, YDEGEE. This CDR3 region has 15 residues. V shed 5 bases and J shed 0 bases, with 15 bases lying between them. CDR3 in DNA: TGTGCCAGCAGAGGTGGGAGCCGGATCTCCTACGAGCAGTACTTC. Encoded protein: CASRGGSRISYEQYF.

On this clone itself: A clone one base away is much larger, so this may be a read error. The V call is TRBV7-8, the J call TRBJ1-1; 8 nucleotides align to TRBD1. The CDR3 extends over 14 amino acids. CDR1 and CDR2 (germline): SGHVS, FQNEAQ. Trimming removed 4 bases from V and 0 bases from J; junction bases left unmatched: 1. CDR3 in amino acids: CASSWGQVNTEAFF. The CDR3 DNA follows: TGTGCCAGCAGCTGGGGACAGGTGAACACTGAAGCTTTCTTT.

The gene calls are TRBV27 and TRBJ2-3; tentatively, D is TRBD2 (5 bases). There are 15 residues in the CDR3. Deletions cut 8 bases from V and 3 bases from J, with 18 bases between. Germline CDR1 reads MNHEY; CDR2 reads SMNVEV (reference sequence). CDR3: CASRTSRGRTDTQYF. The DNA of the CDR3 is TGTGCCAGCCGGACGTCTCGGGGAAGGACAGATACGCAGTATTTT.

This clone occurred a few times. The chain employs TRBV6-1 and TRBJ1-1; 7 positions agree with TRBD1. Germline loops: CDR1 MNHNS, CDR2 SASEGT. The CDR3 length is 13 residues. V shed 1 base, J shed 5 bases, and the junction held 1 base outside the gene matches. This CDR3 reads CASSEGQGTEAFF. CDR3 DNA: TGTGCCAGCAGTGAAGGACAGGGAACTGAAGCTTTCTTT.

V and J are TRBV5-6 and TRBJ1-4; the match to TRBD1 covers 7 bases. Germline loops: CDR1 SGHDT, CDR2 YYEEEE. V gave up 0 bases and J gave up 4 bases; unmatched junction bases: 6. The CDR3 runs 16 residues. The CDR3 DNA sequence: TGTGCCAGCAGCTTGGGGACAGGATATTTTAATGAAAAACTGTTTTTT. Translated, it gives CASSLGTGYFNEKLFF.

This clone was found many times. This chain joins TRBV6-5 and TRBJ2-1; 8 bases align to TRBD2. V lost 2 bases, J lost 7 bases, and 4 bases stayed unmatched. Per germline, CDR1 MNHEY and CDR2 SVGAGI. The CDR3 is 14 amino acids. As DNA, the CDR3 is TGTGCCAGCAGTTACGGGGGGACTAGGAATGAGCAGTTCTTC. Translation gives CASSYGGTRNEQFF.

The chain uses TRBV2 and TRBJ1-5; unclear D gene. The CDR3 length is 14 residues. Germline CDR1 SNHLY, CDR2 FYNNEI. With 3 bases removed from V and 4 bases from J, the gap between germline ends came to 10 bases. CDR3 loop: CASSEVSPNQPQHF. CDR3 nucleotides: TGTGCCAGCAGTGAGGTGAGCCCGAATCAGCCCCAGCATTTT.

The V call is TRBV27, the J call TRBJ2-7; 9 bases are a match to TRBD1. Per the germline V gene, CDR1 is MNHEY and CDR2 is SMNVEV (reference sequence). Losses at the gene ends were 5 bases for V and 3 bases for J; bases not matched to a gene: 5. The CDR3 totals 14 residues. CDR3 nucleotides: TGTGCCAGCAGTCTCTCGGACAGGGGCTACGAGCAGTACTTC. Translating gives CASSLSDRGYEQYF.

The V call is TRBV12-3 or TRBV12-4, the J call TRBJ2-7, with D uncertain. The ends were cut back, 4 bases at V and 9 bases at J, with 16 bases in the middle. The CDR3 loop spans 13 amino acids. The CDR3 sequence is CASSYARIKWQYF. As DNA, the CDR3 is TGTGCCAGCAGTTACGCTAGAATAAAATGGCAGTACTTC.

This rearrangement joins TRBV5-1 to TRBJ2-7; 9 nucleotides match TRBD1. V gave up 5 bases and J gave up 0 bases; unmatched junction bases: 6. CDR1 is SGHRS and CDR2 is YFSETQ in the germline V gene. There are 15 residues in the CDR3. The CDR3 sequence is CASREQGASSYEQYF. As DNA, the CDR3 is TGCGCCAGCAGGGAACAGGGGGCAAGCTCCTACGAGCAGTACTTC.

This rearrangement joins TRBV2 to TRBJ1-1; 10 bases agree with TRBD1. The CDR3 totals 14 residues. The J segment lost 3 bases and the V segment lost 10 bases, leaving 8 bases of the junction unmatched. The germline CDR1 and CDR2 sequences are SNHLY and FYNNEI. The CDR3 protein is CANVPGTGDTEAFF. CDR3 nucleotide sequence: TGTGCCAACGTACCCGGGACAGGGGACACTGAAGCTTTCTTT.

The chain joins TRBV5-1 to TRBJ2-1; the match to TRBD1 covers 7 bases. Germline trimming cut 4 bases from V and 4 bases from J; bases unmatched to any gene: 8. CDR1 SGHRS and CDR2 YFSETQ come from the germline V gene. The CDR3 is 15 amino acids. CDR3 DNA: TGCGCCAGCAGCACGACAGGGAACCAATACAATGAGCAGTTCTTC. Its translation: CASSTTGNQYNEQFF.

The gene calls are TRBV6-2 or TRBV6-3 and TRBJ2-5; the D gene is possibly TRBD2 (5 bases). Germline-derived CDR1 and CDR2 are MNHEY and SVGEGT. The CDR3 spans 14 residues. V lost 6 bases and J lost 3, with 14 bases in between. This CDR3 is CASSKGLAKETQYF. In DNA form, the CDR3 reads TGTGCCAGCAGCAAGGGCCTAGCCAAAGAGACCCAGTACTTC.

The chain has TRBV2 and TRBJ2-1; TRBD1 agrees at 9 bases. This CDR3 has 13 residues. CDR1 and CDR2 from the germline V gene are SNHLY and FYNNEI. V lost 4 bases, J lost 9 bases, and 4 bases stayed unmatched. The CDR3 region has the DNA TGTGCCAGCAGTGGACAGGGGGTCGGTGAGCAGTTCTTC. Translated, it gives CASSGQGVGEQFF.

The rearrangement uses TRBV7-9 and TRBJ1-2; no firm D call. The V gene's germline CDR1 is SEHNR and CDR2 FQNEAQ (reference sequence). V shed 7 bases and J shed 8 bases, with 17 bases lying between them. The length of the CDR3 is 13 residues. For the CDR3, the DNA is TGTGCCAGCAACCTAGGAGAGGGCCGGGGCTACACCTTC. This sequence encodes CASNLGEGRGYTF.

The chain combines TRBV5-1 with TRBJ2-3; 7 bases fit TRBD2. Trimming removed 4 bases from V and 4 bases from J; junction bases left unmatched: 12. The CDR3 contains 16 residues. Germline lookup yields CDR1 SGHRS and CDR2 YFSETQ. DNA for the CDR3: TGCGCCAGCAGCACCCCACTTGCGGGGGTCGCAGATACGCAGTATTTT. Translating it yields CASSTPLAGVADTQYF. Together with reference TRBV5-1 and TRBJ2-3, the CDR3 gives the full variable domain: KAGVTQTPRYLIKTRGQQVTLSCSPISGHRSVSWYQQTPGQGLQFLFEYFSETQRNKGNFPGRFSGRQFSNSRSEMNVSTLELGDSALYLCASSTPLAGVADTQYFGPGTRLTVL.

The chain joins TRBV3-1 (or the pseudogene TRBV3-2) to TRBJ1-2, with TRBD1 matching 7 bases. Germline assignment: CDR1 LGHDT and CDR2 YNNKEL (reference sequence). Trimming cost V 0 bases and J 8 bases; bases outside gene matches: 3. This CDR3 is 13 amino acids long. The CDR3 nucleotides are TGTGCCAGCAGCCAAGAGAACAGGGGCGGCTACACCTTC. The encoded protein is CASSQENRGGYTF.

This clone has only one observation. This chain links TRBV6-5 with TRBJ2-7; D uncertain. This CDR3 region has 12 residues. Trimming stripped 5 bases from V and 4 bases from J, with 9 bases between. From germline, CDR1 is MNHEY and CDR2 SVGAGI. The CDR3 DNA reads as TGTGCCAGCAGTCTTACTAAGTACGAGCAGTACTTC. This sequence encodes CASSLTKYEQYF.

The DNA for the CDR3 is TGCGCCAGCAGCGACTTAACGGGGGGGCCGCAAGAGCAGTTCTTC. Translation: CASSDLTGGPQEQFF. The V and J genes are TRBV5-1 and TRBJ2-1; 8 bases align to TRBD2. CDR3 length: 15 amino acids. V dropped 4 bases and J dropped 10; count of bases not matched to a gene: 13. Germline V gives CDR1 SGHRS, CDR2 YFSETQ.

The genes are TRBV18 and TRBJ1-5, with 9 bases that match TRBD1. The V and J ends lost 3 bases and 4 bases, in that order; junction bases with no gene match: 4. Germline CDR1 KGHSH, CDR2 LQKENI. The CDR3 totals 15 residues. CDR3 DNA: TGTGCCAGCTCACCTGGACAGGGGCGGAATCAGCCCCAGCATTTT. This sequence encodes CASSPGQGRNQPQHF.

V is TRBV5-1 and J is TRBJ2-7; 7 bases map to TRBD1. CDR3 size: 14 residues. Germline CDR1 SGHRS, CDR2 YFSETQ. V gave up 3 bases and J gave up 2 bases; unmatched junction bases: 5. This CDR3 reads CASSYGTEPYEQYF. For the CDR3, the DNA is TGCGCCAGCAGCTACGGGACAGAACCCTACGAGCAGTACTTC.

The J gene is TRBJ1-2, the V gene TRBV6-5, with 9 bases lining up with TRBD1. Germline loops: CDR1 MNHEY, CDR2 SVGAGI. The length of the CDR3 is 15 residues. Trimming cost V 6 bases and J 0 bases; bases outside gene matches: 5. CDR3 region: CASSSGTGTNYGYTF. The CDR3 DNA is TGTGCCAGCAGCTCCGGGACAGGGACTAACTATGGCTACACCTTC.

The J gene is TRBJ2-7, the V gene TRBV18, with 7 bases matching TRBD2. Germline V gene lookup returns CDR1 KGHSH and CDR2 LQKENI. The junction had 4 bases not matched to a gene; V was cut back by 0 bases and J by 2 bases. This CDR3 is 15 amino acids long. CDR3 nucleotide sequence: TGTGCCAGCTCACCACCGACAGCGGGAACCTACGAGCAGTACTTC. Translating it yields CASSPPTAGTYEQYF.

The sample holds many counts of this clone. This sequence joins TRBV2 and TRBJ2-7; D might be TRBD2 (6 bases). Germline-derived CDR1 and CDR2 are SNHLY and FYNNEI. The ends were cut back, 6 bases at V and 1 base at J, with 7 bases in the middle. The CDR3 runs 12 residues. In DNA, the CDR3 is TGTGCCAGCAGGGGACTTTCCTACGAGCAGTACTTC. It encodes CASRGLSYEQYF.